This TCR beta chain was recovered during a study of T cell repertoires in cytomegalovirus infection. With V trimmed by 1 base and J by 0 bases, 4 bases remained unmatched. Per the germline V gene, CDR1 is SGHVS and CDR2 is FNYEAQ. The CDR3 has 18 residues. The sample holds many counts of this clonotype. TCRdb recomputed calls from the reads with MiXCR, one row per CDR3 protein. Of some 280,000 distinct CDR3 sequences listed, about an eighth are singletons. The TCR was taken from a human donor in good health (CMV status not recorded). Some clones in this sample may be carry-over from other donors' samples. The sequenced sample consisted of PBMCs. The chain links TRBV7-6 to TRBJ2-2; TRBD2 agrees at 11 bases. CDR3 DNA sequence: TGTGCCAGCAGCTTAGATCTAGCGGGGGGAACGAACACCGGGGAGCTGTTTTTT. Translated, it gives CASSLDLAGGTNTGELFF.